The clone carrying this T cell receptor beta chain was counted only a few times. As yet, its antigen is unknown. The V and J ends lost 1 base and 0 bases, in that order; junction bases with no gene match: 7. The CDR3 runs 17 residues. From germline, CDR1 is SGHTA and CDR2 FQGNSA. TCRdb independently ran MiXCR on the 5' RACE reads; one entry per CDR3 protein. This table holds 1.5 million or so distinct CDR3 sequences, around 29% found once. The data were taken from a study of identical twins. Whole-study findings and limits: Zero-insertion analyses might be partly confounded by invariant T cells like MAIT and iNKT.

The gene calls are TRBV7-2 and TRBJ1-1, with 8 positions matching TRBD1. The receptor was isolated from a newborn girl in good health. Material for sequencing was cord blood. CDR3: CASSLVGRGRMNTEAFF. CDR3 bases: TGTGCCAGCAGCTTAGTGGGCAGGGGGCGTATGAACACTGAAGCTTTCTTT.